These 23 T cell receptor beta chains were all obtained from the same sample, sequenced in a study of CD8 T cells in ankylosing spondylitis (TCRdb year 2017). Libraries were built with 5' RACE. This sample was sequenced with an Illumina HiSeq 2500. TCRdb redid the processing of the public reads, applying fastp at Q25 and MiXCR, and retained in-frame beta chains. Rows are combined by CDR3 protein, so each entry shows the most common genes and DNA. This sample lists 200,000 to 300,000 distinct CDR3 sequences; about 24% were detected once. The leading ten clones occupy over 0.55% of the sample. Sequences were obtained from blood, either unsorted or a sorted T cell fraction (not recorded which). The receptors come from a male donor with ankylosing spondylitis or in good health (not recorded which).

This clonotype occurred a few times. This chain links TRBV12-3 or TRBV12-4 with TRBJ2-3; a weak D match, TRBD2 (7 bases). There are 16 residues in the CDR3. V lost 3 bases to trimming and J lost 2 bases, with 15 bases between them. CDR3 loop: CASSLGNGGPTDTQYF. DNA for the CDR3: TGTGCCAGCAGTTTGGGAAACGGGGGGCCCACAGATACGCAGTATTTT.

V gene TRBV10-3 combines with J gene TRBJ2-5; TRBD2 is a possible D gene (5 bases). V lost 7 bases and J 5 bases, leaving 14 bases between the germline ends. CDR3 size: 13 residues. Germline V gene lookup returns CDR1 ENHRY and CDR2 SYGVKD. The CDR3 sequence is CAITPGSWETQYF. For the CDR3, the DNA is TGTGCCATCACTCCGGGGTCGTGGGAGACCCAGTACTTC.

The CDR3 sequence: CAISEASGNTIYF. The CDR3 nucleotides are TGTGCCATCAGTGAGGCCTCTGGAAACACCATATATTTT. The chain has TRBV10-3 and TRBJ1-3, with D unclear. Germline V gives CDR1 ENHRY, CDR2 SYGVKD. V dropped 2 bases and J dropped 0 bases, with 2 bases sitting between them. This CDR3 spans 13 amino acids.

This clonotype was counted only a few times. Compared with germline, one end of the junction differs, possibly owing to a read error. The chain links TRBV7-7 to TRBJ2-3, with D unresolved. The CDR3 spans 14 residues. Germline CDR1 SSHAT, CDR2 FNYEAQ (reference sequence). The CDR3 coding sequence is TGTGCTAGCAGCCGGCAGCCCCTGGGAGATACGCAGTATTTT. This translates into CASSRQPLGDTQYF.

This clonotype was counted only a few times. This chain connects TRBV6-4 to TRBJ2-2; the D is unclear. In germline, CDR1 is MRHNA, CDR2 SNTAGT. The V and J ends lost 4 bases and 6 bases respectively, with 9 bases between them. This CDR3 is 13 amino acids long. The CDR3 protein is CASSVDVPGELFF. DNA for the CDR3: TGTGCCAGCAGTGTAGATGTGCCCGGGGAGCTGTTTTTT.

This clonotype was seen repeatedly, ten times or more. The germline gene is not matched at one end of the junction; a read error may be the cause. The chain carries TRBV12-3 or TRBV12-4 and TRBJ1-1; no firm D call. This CDR3 spans 13 amino acids. The CDR3 DNA reads as TGTGCCAGCAGCTTAGGTGGGAGCACTGAAGCTTTCTTT. It yields the protein CASSLGGSTEAFF.

The gene calls are TRBV20-1 and TRBJ1-2; 8 nucleotides align to TRBD1. The junction had 7 bases not matched to a gene; V was cut back by 6 bases and J by 7 bases. The CDR3 contains 12 residues. In germline, CDR1 is DFQATT, CDR2 SNEGSKA (reference sequence). The CDR3 is CSASPDRAGYTF. CDR3 DNA: TGCAGTGCGAGCCCGGACAGGGCTGGCTACACCTTC.

This clonotype was recorded a few times. V usage is TRBV15 and J usage is TRBJ2-3, with D possibly TRBD2 on 5 matching bases. V was cut by 8 bases and J by 3 bases, with 15 bases left in between. Per germline, CDR1 LNHNV and CDR2 YYDKDF (reference sequence). CDR3 length equals 14 residues. Here the CDR3 reads CATRRGQTTDTQYF. The DNA for the CDR3 is TGTGCCACCCGTCGGGGTCAAACGACAGATACGCAGTATTTT.

The CDR3 spells CSATAGGPGNYEQYF. CDR3 DNA sequence: TGCAGTGCAACGGCGGGGGGCCCGGGGAACTACGAGCAGTACTTC. V and J are TRBV20-1 and TRBJ2-7; the match to TRBD2 covers 8 bases. CDR1 is DFQATT, CDR2 SNEGSKA, per germline (reference sequence). This CDR3 region has 15 residues. Losses at the gene ends were 6 bases for V and 3 bases for J; bases not matched to a gene: 13.

The chain is built from TRBV5-1 and TRBJ2-7, with D possibly being TRBD2 (7 bases). V was clipped by 1 base and J by 7 bases, with 18 bases between them. The CDR3 is 15 amino acids. The V gene's germline CDR1 is SGHRS and CDR2 YFSETQ. The CDR3 bases are TGCGCCAGCAGCTTGACAAGGGGGGGCGCGATAGAGCAGTACTTC. Translated, it gives CASSLTRGGAIEQYF.

There are a few counts of this clonotype. One end of the junction does not line up with germline, which may come from a read error. The chain couples TRBV7-7 to TRBJ2-1; 9 bases map to TRBD1. The germline gives CDR1 SSHAT, CDR2 FNYEAQ (reference sequence). The CDR3 has 15 residues. The CDR3 DNA reads TGTGCTAGCAGCCCCGGGACAGGGCTGAACAATGAGCAGTTCTTC. It translates to CASSPGTGLNNEQFF.

This clonotype occurred a few times. This rearrangement joins TRBV11-2 to TRBJ1-5; no reliable D call. Germline lookup yields CDR1 SGHAT and CDR2 FQNNGV. Trimming shortened V by 0 bases and J by 0 bases, and 6 bases separated the two germline ends. The CDR3 extends over 15 amino acids. The CDR3, as DNA: TGTGCCAGCAGCTTAGAAGGCAGTAGCAATCAGCCCCAGCATTTT. It codes for CASSLEGSSNQPQHF.

This chain links TRBV20-1 with TRBJ1-5; D uncertain. Trimming took off 3 bases at V and 0 bases at J, with 6 bases between the two ends. In germline, CDR1 is DFQATT, CDR2 SNEGSKA (reference sequence). This CDR3 has 13 amino acids. The CDR3 here is CSARYISNQPQHF. The CDR3 region has the DNA TGCAGTGCTAGGTACATTAGCAATCAGCCCCAGCATTTT.

The rearrangement joins TRBV12-3 or TRBV12-4 to TRBJ2-1; no clear D. There are 13 residues in the CDR3. Trimming pared 7 bases from V and 6 bases from J, leaving 13 bases between. This CDR3 is CASNLGTLNEQFF. The DNA for the CDR3 is TGTGCCAGCAACTTAGGAACCCTCAATGAGCAGTTCTTC.

A few counts support this clonotype. The chain employs TRBV20-1 and TRBJ1-4; D uncertain. The CDR3 is made up of 10 amino acids. The germline CDR1 and CDR2 sequences are DFQATT and SNEGSKA (reference sequence). Trimming left V 1 base short and J 10 bases short, with 4 bases between. In nucleotides, the CDR3 is TGCAGTGCTAGAGCGGGAAAACTGTTTTTT. As protein: CSARAGKLFF.

The CDR3 bases are TGTGCCAGCAGAGCTAACGCGGGGGCGGAGACCCAGTACTTC. Translated, it gives CASRANAGAETQYF. The V gene is TRBV7-2, the J gene TRBJ2-5; maybe TRBD2 (7 bases). The CDR3 length is 14 residues. Trimming cost V 6 bases and J 5 bases, with 16 bases left between them. The germline CDR1 and CDR2 sequences are SGHTA and FQGNSA.

The table lists this clonotype with many counts. The chain is built from TRBV20-1 and TRBJ2-3; 7 bases align to TRBD2. The CDR3 is 16 amino acids. J was trimmed by 1 base and V by 3 bases; bases with no gene match: 10. Germline V gene data show CDR1 as DFQATT and CDR2 as SNEGSKA (reference sequence). The CDR3 is CSASGHLADRTDTQYF. The DNA of the CDR3 is TGCAGTGCTAGCGGCCACCTAGCGGACCGCACAGATACGCAGTATTTT.

The chain uses TRBV9 and TRBJ2-3; 7 bases line up with TRBD1. The J segment lost 8 bases and the V segment lost 4 bases, leaving 19 bases of the junction unmatched. This CDR3 comprises 17 residues. CDR1 and CDR2 (germline): SGDLS, YYNGEE. CDR3 nucleotides: TGTGCCAGCAGCCCAAGCAGGGGGATCGGCCTGGGCAGTACGCAGTATTTT. This translates into CASSPSRGIGLGSTQYF.

The gene calls are TRBV20-1 and TRBJ1-2, with no clear D. The V end lost 3 bases, the J end lost 8 bases, and 19 bases lay between the germline ends. There are 14 residues in the CDR3. CDR1 and CDR2 from the germline V gene are DFQATT and SNEGSKA (reference sequence). The CDR3 DNA reads as TGCAGTGCTAGGGAGGGAGGTTTTCCGCGGGGCTACACCTTC. It is translated as CSAREGGFPRGYTF.

V and J are TRBV7-9 and TRBJ2-1, with D possibly matching TRBD1 (5 bases). Per germline, CDR1 SEHNR and CDR2 FQNEAQ (reference sequence). The CDR3 covers 13 residues. The V end lost 1 base, the J end lost 10 bases, and 11 bases lay between the germline ends. The CDR3 here is CASSLVRALEQFF. The CDR3 region has the DNA TGTGCCAGCAGCTTAGTCAGGGCCCTCGAGCAGTTCTTC.

In its sample, this clonotype was seen a few times. The chain combines TRBV6-5 with TRBJ2-3; 16 bases fit TRBD2. Per germline, CDR1 MNHEY and CDR2 SVGAGI. Trimming removed 4 bases from V and 3 bases from J; junction bases left unmatched: 4. CDR3 length equals 17 residues. CDR3 loop: CASSFGTSGGATDTQYF. DNA for the CDR3: TGTGCCAGCAGTTTCGGGACTAGCGGGGGGGCGACAGATACGCAGTATTTT.

In its sample, this clonotype was seen many times. This chain joins TRBV7-8 and TRBJ2-3; no definite D call. The germline V and J ends were trimmed by 5 bases and 2 bases, with 8 bases remaining between them. CDR1 is SGHVS, CDR2 FQNEAQ, per germline. The CDR3 has 13 residues. The CDR3: CASSPFPTDTQYF. The CDR3 region has the DNA TGTGCCAGCAGCCCGTTCCCCACAGATACGCAGTATTTT.

There are many counts of this clonotype. Since no conserved phenylalanine or tryptophan closes the CDR3, a read error is the likely cause. No DNA is shown, since the ends of the CDR3 on it are uncertain; the CDR3 is the one TCRdb lists. The V gene is TRBV20-1, the J gene TRBJ1-2. The V gene's germline CDR1 is DFQATT and CDR2 SNEGSKA (reference sequence). 10 amino acids form the CDR3, both terminal residues included. CDR3 amino acids: CSADRQGLPA.